The TCR beta chain under discussion was sequenced for a study of blood T cells in healthy people across ages. Comment on this clonotype: As yet, its antigen is unknown.

Overall study findings and caveats: Per million T cells, the diversity of TCR beta decreased roughly linearly as age advanced. There were more naive CD4+ cells and higher diversity in long-lived donors than in aged donors. Investigators treated diversity estimates from one million T cells as underestimates. Any changes in expanded clonotypes were possibly confounded, as donor CMV status remained unknown.

The CDR3 has 15 amino acids. Per the germline V gene, CDR1 is SGHAT and CDR2 is FQNNGV. Trimming at V came to 3 bases and at J to 5 bases, leaving 9 bases not matched to a gene. Sample-barcoded 5' priming and a J-beta primer mix drove a second PCR of roughly 7 to 11 cycles. In TCRdb, the 5' RACE reads were re-called with MiXCR into one record per CDR3 protein. The sample has 540,000 or so distinct CDR3 sequences, 45% to 55% seen once. The sequencing sample was made of blood. The TCR comes from an elderly man in good health. The rearrangement joins TRBV11-2 to TRBJ2-5; 7 bases align to TRBD2. The CDR3 is CASSFRTRTGETQYF. Here the CDR3 DNA reads TGTGCCAGCAGCTTTCGGACTAGGACCGGGGAGACCCAGTACTTC.